Below are 17 T cell receptor beta chains sequenced from a single sample in a study of PD-1 blockade in classical Hodgkin lymphoma. Time point meaning: newly diagnosed, previously untreated cHL patient sample. The authors enriched CD8+ T cells from thawed PBMCs via magnetic negative selection. The table came from immunoSEQ multiplex PCR; TCRdb's copy has only in-frame clones and leaves some out. The sample holds approximately 10,000 clones, more than 75% seen once. Sequenced input: CD8+ T cells from blood. The receptors shown here come from a human donor with classical Hodgkin lymphoma.

This clone appeared once. V is TRBV28 and J is TRBJ2-5, with D maybe TRBD2 (6 bases). The germline V gene has CDR1 MDHEN and CDR2 SYDVKM. This CDR3 is 15 amino acids long. With 2 bases removed from V and 2 bases from J, the gap between germline ends came to 12 bases. Written as DNA, the CDR3 is TGTGCCAGCAGTTTAATTCCCGGGACTCAAGAGACCCAGTACTTC. Amino acid sequence: CASSLIPGTQETQYF.

The chain is built from TRBV25-1 and TRBJ2-7, with TRBD1 identical over 7 bases. The CDR3 is made up of 13 amino acids. Germline V gene data show CDR1 as MGHDK and CDR2 as SYGVNS. V lost 8 bases to trimming and J lost 6 bases; unmatched junction nucleotides: 10. DNA for the CDR3: TGTGCCAGCCGAGACAGGGATCCCGCCGAGCAGTACTTC. Its protein is CASRDRDPAEQYF.

The V call is TRBV13, the J call TRBJ2-3; D ambiguous. The CDR3 covers 15 residues. Germline V gene lookup returns CDR1 PRHDT and CDR2 FYEKMQ (reference sequence). The V gene lost 5 bases and the J gene lost 2 bases, with 14 bases spanning the gap. The chain's CDR3 is CASSTGSSFTDTQYF. CDR3 in DNA: TGTGCCAGCAGCACCGGGTCCTCATTCACAGATACGCAGTATTTT.

The V call is TRBV4-1, the J call TRBJ1-5; D not certain. The CDR3 runs 13 residues. Trimming stripped 5 bases from V and 5 bases from J, with 10 bases between. The V gene's germline CDR1 is MGHRA and CDR2 YSYEKL. In nucleotides, the CDR3 is TGCGCCAGCAGCTCCTATGGTGATCAGCCCCAGCATTTT. Translated: CASSSYGDQPQHF.

The rearrangement uses TRBV7-2 and TRBJ2-4; D might be TRBD1 (6 bases). The CDR3 is 18 amino acids. Trimming took off 1 base at V and 0 bases at J, with 16 bases between the two ends. Germline assignment: CDR1 SGHTA and CDR2 FQGNSA. The chain's CDR3 is CASSLGPPGTLAKNIQYF. The CDR3, as DNA: TGTGCCAGCAGCTTAGGTCCCCCAGGGACACTAGCCAAAAACATTCAGTACTTC.

The V and J genes are TRBV7-8 and TRBJ2-2; TRBD2 matches 7 bases. The length of the CDR3 is 16 residues. The V segment lost 5 bases and the J segment 4 bases; nucleotides outside the gene matches: 10. Germline assignment: CDR1 SGHVS and CDR2 FQNEAQ. This chain's CDR3 is CASSPLAGVITGELFF. The DNA for the CDR3 is TGTGCCAGCAGCCCACTTGCGGGGGTGATCACCGGGGAGCTGTTTTTT.

V is TRBV13 and J is TRBJ2-5, with 14 bases matching TRBD2. CDR1 and CDR2 (germline): PRHDT, FYEKMQ (reference sequence). V lost 5 bases and J lost 5; bases outside the gene matches: 4. The CDR3 totals 15 residues. CDR3 sequence reads: CASSPRTSGGETQYF. The CDR3 DNA reads as TGTGCCAGCAGCCCGCGGACTAGCGGGGGGGAGACCCAGTACTTC. The whole variable domain, remainder taken from reference TRBV13 and TRBJ2-5, is AAGVIQSPRHLIKEKRETATLKCYPIPRHDTVYWYQQGPGQDPQFLISFYEKMQSDKGSIPDRFSAQQFSDYHSELNMSSLELGDSALYFCASSPRTSGGETQYFGPGTRLLVL.

The genes are TRBV19 and TRBJ2-3; 16 positions agree with TRBD2. This CDR3 has 16 residues. V was clipped by 6 bases and J by 7 bases; unmatched bases: 7. Germline CDR1 reads LNHDA; CDR2 reads SQIVND (reference sequence). The CDR3 here is CASSGTSGGVVYTQYF. CDR3 DNA: TGTGCCAGTAGCGGGACTAGCGGGGGGGTGGTATATACGCAGTATTTT.

The rearrangement joins TRBV4-3 to TRBJ2-1; D is unresolved. Germline assignment: CDR1 LGHNA and CDR2 YSLEER. CDR3 length: 16 residues. The V gene lost 1 base and the J gene lost 0 bases, with 10 bases spanning the gap. The CDR3: CASSQVSASSYNEQFF. The CDR3 nucleotides read TGCGCCAGCAGCCAAGTTTCCGCGAGCTCCTACAATGAGCAGTTCTTC.

The genes are TRBV15 and TRBJ2-3, with unresolved D. Germline values: CDR1 LNHNV, CDR2 YYDKDF (reference sequence). The length of the CDR3 is 14 residues. Trimming removed 2 bases from V and 6 bases from J, with 12 bases in between. The CDR3 DNA follows: TGTGCCACCAGCAGAAACCGACTGGCTGATACGCAGTATTTT. Translating it yields CATSRNRLADTQYF.

The V gene is TRBV27, the J gene TRBJ1-2; 7 nucleotides agree with TRBD1. V gave up 4 bases and J gave up 5 bases; unmatched junction bases: 13. The germline gives CDR1 MNHEY, CDR2 SMNVEV (reference sequence). The CDR3 has 16 residues. This CDR3 reads CASSSRGTVVGYGYTF. The CDR3 nucleotides read TGTGCCAGCAGTTCCCGGGGGACAGTGGTCGGATATGGCTACACCTTC.

The chain recombines TRBV19 with TRBJ2-2, with 8 bases aligning to TRBD1. Unmatched junction bases numbered 6, after V lost 10 bases and J lost 5 bases. This CDR3 has 13 amino acids. Germline CDR1 reads LNHDA; CDR2 reads SQIVND (reference sequence). In DNA form, the CDR3 reads TGTGCCACAGGACAGGGAAGGACCGGGGAGCTGTTTTTT. Translated: CATGQGRTGELFF.

The chain uses TRBV5-1 and TRBJ1-1; D call uncertain. The CDR3 length is 13 residues. V was cut by 0 bases and J by 4 bases, with 7 bases left in between. Per the germline V gene, CDR1 is SGHRS and CDR2 is YFSETQ. CDR3 sequence reads: CASSLADPTEAFF. The CDR3 region has the DNA TGCGCCAGCAGCTTGGCGGATCCCACTGAAGCTTTCTTT.

This chain connects TRBV10-2 to TRBJ2-7; D is ambiguous. The CDR3 contains 12 residues. Germline loops: CDR1 WSHSY, CDR2 SAAADI. Trimming took off 2 bases at V and 2 bases at J, with 4 bases between the two ends. CDR3 bases: TGCGCCAGCAGTGAGGGCCCCTACGAGCAGTACTTC. Translating gives CASSEGPYEQYF.

The chain joins TRBV4-1 to TRBJ1-4; the match to TRBD1 covers 8 bases. This CDR3 spans 15 amino acids. Germline CDR1 reads MGHRA; CDR2 reads YSYEKL. V shed 0 bases and J 6 bases; nucleotides not matched to a gene: 3. CDR3 protein: CASSQDATGDEKLFF. CDR3 nucleotide sequence: TGCGCCAGCAGCCAAGACGCGACAGGGGATGAAAAACTGTTTTTT.

The rearrangement joins TRBV10-1 to TRBJ2-5, with D uncertain. TRBJ2-7 explains the end of the DNA better; the J call may be wrong. Germline loops: CDR1 WNHNN, CDR2 SYGVQD (reference sequence). The CDR3 contains 13 residues. The CDR3 DNA reads TGCGCCAGCAGTGAGTCGATGGGCCACGAGCAGTACTTC. Translation gives CASSESMGHEQYF.

The V call is TRBV27, the J call TRBJ2-1; 7 positions match TRBD1. Looked up from germline, CDR1 is MNHEY and CDR2 is SMNVEV (reference sequence). CDR3 size: 16 residues. V lost 6 bases and J lost 1; bases outside the gene matches: 9. CDR3 sequence (DNA): TGTGCCAGCAGGCACGGGACAGTACCATCCTACAATGAGCAGTTCTTC. Translation gives CASRHGTVPSYNEQFF.